One T cell receptor beta chain is described in this entry. This clonotype was found a few times. Its cognate antigen has yet to be identified. One base away there is no much larger clone; base qualities are not given. The sample is drawn from a study of human T cells and chemical hapten exposure listed by TCRdb under 2021. Context from the whole study: For sensitization, 2% DPC in acetone was applied to a 2 cm by 2 cm area of upper inner arm skin. The libraries were sequenced as a pool, and the TCR yield per sample differed mostly because of small variations in library volumes within the pool. In alopecia patients, the study followed how the peripheral blood TCR repertoire changed in vivo over primary and secondary sensitization to diphenylcyclopropenone (DPC), a hapten. Blood was sampled from patients pre-sensitization (week 0) and at 2, 6 and about 24 weeks after DPC sensitization. Blood for TCR sequencing was provided by twenty-nine alopecia patients at one to four time points (pre-sensitization, 2, 6 and 24 weeks). Patch testing was performed on the upper back with Finn chambers containing 0.01% DPC, and the patch tests were scored after 6 days according to International Contact Dermatitis Research Group standards. Weekly therapeutic DPC doses were additionally applied to the scalp of patients throughout the approximately 25-week study period. Alopecia areata with under or over 50% scalp involvement, alopecia totalis and alopecia universalis were represented in the patient cohort, which was mostly female. General findings and caveats noted by the study authors: Patch test score correlated positively with the number of PT1 expanded TCRs, reaching significance at thresholds 8, 16 and 32 but not at 4. The number of TCRs above 1 in 1000 frequency did not change with DPC sensitization; there was no evidence of global repertoire structure alterations. Compared with pre-sensitization or healthy control sets, expanded TCRs formed significantly more large CDR3 similarity clusters, which is consistent with antigen-driven responses. Repeated subsampling changed both the strength of the expansion versus patch-test correlation and the threshold at which the correlation became significant. Because every patient had alopecia, a presumed autoimmune disease, the patients' immune response might differ from that of healthy individuals.

To prepare the library, RACE was applied. TCRdb shows the sequencer as NextSeq 500. Library preparation attached unique molecular identifiers to individual cDNA molecules for quantitative, reproducible TCR counting. For every blood RNA sample, sequencing covered both the TCR alpha and TCR beta chains. The source study handled its data this way. The median number of TCRs per sample was around 100,000, ranging from about 20,000 to 690,600. V, J and CDR3 annotation of the TCR reads was carried out using the Decombinator software suite. For the PS versus PT1 abundance plots, all samples were subsampled to the same number of TCRs (28,000). TCRs were defined as expanded if absent before sensitization and observed at least eight times at the 2-week time point. TCRdb handled the public reads itself, with Q25 trimming in fastp and clone calling in MiXCR, and kept productive beta chains. All rows with the same CDR3 protein become a single entry with the most common DNA and genes. These V and J calls originate from TCRdb's pipeline instead of the authors' own analysis. The sample has over 70,000 distinct CDR3 sequences on record, under 14% of them singletons. The top ten hold around 1.5% of the sample.

CDR1 and CDR2, per the germline V gene, are SGHRS and YFSETQ. Compared with germline, V lacks 2 bases and J lacks 7 bases; bases without a gene match: 6. From the cysteine up to the phenylalanine, the CDR3 has a length of 14 residues. Only the CDR3 region is kept as DNA, spanning 42 bases read in frame from base 1. The sample's time point label is to be understood as: patch test 2, 6 weeks after DPC sensitization. What this sample's treatment or condition label stands for: therapeutic diphenylcyclopropenone sensitization with weekly scalp DPC. At every patch-test visit, the blood draw took place before the patch test was put on. To be eligible, patients had to be aged 18 to 70, diagnosed with alopecia and judged suitable for DPC therapy, while pregnant patients were excluded. Unfractionated whole blood was collected in Tempus Blood RNA tubes, and total RNA was extracted from that blood.

The receptor was isolated from a man aged 18 to 29 with alopecia areata. Some clones in this sample may be carry-over from other donors' samples. Sequenced here: whole blood, sampled in connection with sensitization to the hapten diphenylcyclopropenone (DPC). The chain is made from TRBV5-1 and TRBJ1-2; TRBD1 agrees with 9 junctional bases. The CDR3 here reads CASSFTGTGSGYTF. Read as DNA, the sequence is TGCGCCAGCAGCTTCACCGGGACAGGGAGTGGCTACACCTTC. This CDR3, with the reference TRBV5-1 and TRBJ1-2 proteins standing in past its ends, gives the full variable domain KAGVTQTPRYLIKTRGQQVTLSCSPISGHRSVSWYQQTPGQGLQFLFEYFSETQRNKGNFPGRFSGRQFSNSRSEMNVSTLELGDSALYLCASSFTGTGSGYTFGSGTRLTVV.